The 23 T cell receptor beta chains below all came from one sample that was sequenced in a study of T cells in Graves' hyperthyroidism and ophthalmopathy. RNA transcripts provided the source from which TCR beta CDR3 regions were amplified. HTBI primers were used for first-round RT-PCR of the TCR CDR3. TCRdb re-derived calls from the multiplex PCR reads in MiXCR, one entry per CDR3 protein. The sample lists over 250,000 distinct CDR3 sequences, roughly 13% seen once, with 34% in the top ten. Sequencing was performed on blood. These receptor sequences come from a woman between 40 and 50 years old with Graves' ophthalmopathy.

This clonotype has at least ten counts. This rearrangement joins TRBV15 to TRBJ1-5; D is possibly TRBD1 (5 bases). Germline V gene lookup returns CDR1 LNHNV and CDR2 YYDKDF (reference sequence). This CDR3 comprises 15 residues. Trimming took off 1 base at V and 5 bases at J, with 12 bases between the two ends. CDR3 bases: TGTGCCACCAGCAGAGTAGGGGATGGCGATCAGCCCCAGCATTTT. Its protein is CATSRVGDGDQPQHF.

The sample holds many counts of this clonotype. This chain connects TRBV12-3 or TRBV12-4 to TRBJ1-5; TRBD1 might be the D (6 bases). V shed 8 bases and J shed 1 base, with 12 bases lying between them. CDR3 length equals 14 residues. The CDR3 loop is CASGQGKSNQPQHF. CDR3 sequence (DNA): TGTGCCAGCGGCCAGGGGAAGAGCAATCAGCCCCAGCATTTT.

The sample holds many counts of this clonotype. This rearrangement joins TRBV3-1 to TRBJ1-1, with D unresolved. With 0 bases removed from V and 2 bases from J, the gap between germline ends came to 7 bases. The germline V gene has CDR1 LGHDT and CDR2 YNNKEL (reference sequence). The CDR3 has 14 amino acids. The CDR3 loop reads CASSQDLGNTEAFF. In nucleotides, the CDR3 is TGTGCCAGCAGCCAAGATCTTGGTAACACTGAAGCTTTCTTT.

This clonotype was observed a few times. J is TRBJ2-5 and V is TRBV11-3, with TRBD2 as a possible D gene (5 bases). The DNA end is a closer match to TRBJ2-1, so the J assignment may be wrong. This CDR3 contains 12 residues. CDR1 is SGHNT, CDR2 YENEEA, per germline. The CDR3 loop is CASMRDSETQFF. The CDR3 nucleotides are TGTGCCAGCATGAGGGATAGTGAGACCCAGTTCTTC.

This clonotype was seen many times. The V and J genes are TRBV11-2 and TRBJ2-3; D is unclear. Per the germline V gene, CDR1 is SGHAT and CDR2 is FQNNGV. V was shortened by 5 bases and J by 2 bases, with 11 bases between the two germline ends. The CDR3 runs 14 residues. In DNA, the CDR3 is TGTGCCAGCAGCGATGGCGTCTACACAGATACGCAGTATTTT. This gives the protein CASSDGVYTDTQYF.

Ten or more counts support this clonotype. The rearrangement uses TRBV12-3 or TRBV12-4 and TRBJ2-7, with D perhaps TRBD2 (5 bases). The V gene lost 6 bases and the J gene lost 5 bases, with 17 bases spanning the gap. The CDR3 extends over 14 amino acids. The CDR3 sequence is CASRAPDFIDEQYF. The CDR3 DNA sequence: TGTGCCAGCAGGGCACCGGACTTTATCGACGAGCAGTACTTC.

This clonotype was seen many times. This chain uses TRBV6-1 with TRBJ2-5; D tentatively fits TRBD1 or TRBD2 (5 bases each). The CDR3 sequence is 18 residues long. V lost 6 bases and J 5 bases, leaving 28 bases between the germline ends. Germline V gene lookup returns CDR1 MNHNS and CDR2 SASEGT. The CDR3 coding sequence is TGTGCCAGCAGACCTCCAAGATCCGGGACGCCGAGGGGCGAGACCCAGTACTTC. This sequence encodes CASRPPRSGTPRGETQYF.

The chain links TRBV7-6 to TRBJ1-4; D might be TRBD1 (5 bases). Between the trimmed V and J ends, which lost 4 bases and 2 bases, there was a span of 11 bases. This CDR3 has 15 residues. The germline CDR1 and CDR2 sequences are SGHVS and FNYEAQ. CDR3 bases: TGTGCCAGCAGCTCCCAGGGTGCGACTAATGAAAAACTGTTTTTT. Translated: CASSSQGATNEKLFF. Variable domain in full (rest from reference TRBV7-6 and TRBJ1-4): GAGVSQSPRYKVTKRGQDVALRCDPISGHVSLYWYRQALGQGPEFLTYFNYEAQQDKSGLPNDRFSAERPEGSISTLTIQRTEQRDSAMYRCASSSQGATNEKLFFGSGTQLSVL.

In this sample, this clonotype turned up many times. The chain uses TRBV7-6 and TRBJ2-1, with 7 bases matching TRBD2. V gave up 2 bases and J gave up 2 bases; unmatched junction bases: 6. This CDR3 spans 16 amino acids. The germline gives CDR1 SGHVS, CDR2 FNYEAQ. In DNA form, the CDR3 reads TGTGCCAGCAGCTTACGTGTAGCGGGTCCCTACAATGAGCAGTTCTTC. Translated: CASSLRVAGPYNEQFF.

This clonotype has a count of ten or more. V is TRBV6-6 and J is TRBJ1-2; 7 bases fit TRBD1. The germline gives CDR1 MNHNY, CDR2 SVGAGI (reference sequence). There are 16 residues in the CDR3. V lost 0 bases and J lost 4; bases outside the gene matches: 8. The CDR3: CASSYSSMGQSYGYTF. The CDR3 DNA is TGTGCCAGCAGTTACTCAAGTATGGGACAGTCCTATGGCTACACCTTC.

A word on this clonotype: This may stem from a read error, because a much larger clone lies one nucleotide away. The chain recombines TRBV24-1 with TRBJ2-3; a weak D match, TRBD1 (7 bases). Germline V lookup: CDR1 KGHDR, CDR2 SFDVKD. This CDR3 region has 17 residues. CDR3 amino acids: CATSDKHRGTSTDTRYF. CDR3 DNA sequence: TGTGCCACCAGTGATAAGCACAGGGGAACTAGCACAGATACGCGGTATTTT.

In its sample, this clonotype was seen many times. The rearrangement uses TRBV27 and TRBJ2-1; D is unclear. Germline assignment: CDR1 MNHEY and CDR2 SMNVEV (reference sequence). This CDR3 has 13 amino acids. With 3 bases removed from V and 2 bases from J, the gap between germline ends came to 5 bases. The CDR3 DNA sequence: TGTGCCAGCAGTTTCCCACCCTACAATGAGCAGTTCTTC. Translated: CASSFPPYNEQFF.

Comment on this clonotype: A much larger clone sits a single nucleotide away, making a read error possible. No conserved phenylalanine or tryptophan is present at the end of the CDR3, so a read error is the likely explanation. The rearrangement uses TRBV20-1 and TRBJ2-1; 11 positions agree with TRBD2. CDR3 length: 12 amino acids. Per the germline V gene, CDR1 is DFQATT and CDR2 is SNEGSKA (reference sequence). The DNA for the CDR3 is TGCGCCGGACTAGCGGGTCCCAATGAGCAGTTCGTC. Amino acids: CAGLAGPNEQFV.

This clonotype appeared a few times. This chain connects TRBV18 to TRBJ2-4; D uncertain. Germline loops: CDR1 KGHSH, CDR2 LQKENI. The CDR3 covers 15 residues. Between the trimmed V and J ends, which lost 2 bases and 0 bases, there was a span of 8 bases. The CDR3 loop is CASSPAGLAKNIQYF. Here the CDR3 DNA reads TGTGCCAGCTCACCAGCAGGTTTAGCCAAAAACATTCAGTACTTC.

This clonotype showed up many times. The chain joins TRBV19 to TRBJ2-7, with 10 bases aligning to TRBD1. Germline V gives CDR1 LNHDA, CDR2 SQIVND (reference sequence). The J segment lost 5 bases and the V segment lost 4 bases, leaving 11 bases of the junction unmatched. The CDR3 totals 16 residues. CDR3 in amino acids: CASSTSRDRGGHEQYF. The DNA of the CDR3 is TGTGCCAGTAGTACGTCACGGGACAGGGGAGGCCACGAGCAGTACTTC. Together with reference TRBV19 and TRBJ2-7, the CDR3 gives the full variable domain: DGGITQSPKYLFRKEGQNVTLSCEQNLNHDAMYWYRQDPGQGLRLIYYSQIVNDFQKGDIAEGYSVSREKKESFPLTVTSAQKNPTAFYLCASSTSRDRGGHEQYFGPGTRLTVT.

This clonotype occurred a few times. CDR3 sequence reads: CSARGEGSTDTQYF. The CDR3 DNA sequence: TGCAGTGCTAGAGGGGAGGGGTCCACAGATACGCAGTATTTT. V gene TRBV20-1 combines with J gene TRBJ2-3; 7 nucleotides agree with TRBD2. J lost 2 bases, V lost 1 base, and 3 bases had no gene match. CDR3 length equals 14 residues. Germline V gene sequence: CDR1 DFQATT, CDR2 SNEGSKA (reference sequence).

This clonotype was picked up a small number of times. The chain recombines TRBV4-1 with TRBJ2-5; D is unresolved. The CDR3 is 13 residues long. Trimming pared 4 bases from V and 3 bases from J, leaving 9 bases between. The germline V gene encodes CDR1 MGHRA and CDR2 YSYEKL. The CDR3 reads CASSRPAEETQYF. DNA of the CDR3: TGCGCCAGCAGCCGCCCGGCGGAAGAGACCCAGTACTTC.

The gene calls are TRBV5-4 and TRBJ2-1; possible D gene TRBD2, 5 bases. V lost 0 bases and J 8 bases, leaving 18 bases between the germline ends. The germline CDR1 and CDR2 sequences are SGHNT and YYREEE (reference sequence). The CDR3 consists of 16 residues. CDR3 loop: CASSLVPGLGSDEQFF. The DNA of the CDR3 is TGTGCCAGCAGCTTGGTACCGGGTTTAGGTAGCGATGAGCAGTTCTTC.

The table lists this clonotype with many counts. CDR3 loop: CASHPTGGNQPQHF. CDR3 nucleotides: TGTGCCTCCCACCCCACAGGGGGCAATCAGCCCCAGCATTTT. The chain carries TRBV10-3 and TRBJ1-5; 7 bases fit TRBD1. CDR3 length: 14 residues. The trim removed 11 bases at V and 2 bases at J, leaving 9 bases unmatched. The V gene's germline CDR1 is ENHRY and CDR2 SYGVKD.

This clonotype was found many times. V usage is TRBV10-3 and J usage is TRBJ1-5, with TRBD1 matching 7 bases. CDR3 length equals 13 residues. CDR1 and CDR2 from the germline V gene are ENHRY and SYGVKD. The J segment lost 3 bases and the V segment lost 10 bases, leaving 6 bases of the junction unmatched. Written as DNA, the CDR3 is TGTGCCACCTGGACAGGAAACAATCAGCCCCAGCATTTT. It yields the protein CATWTGNNQPQHF.

The chain is built from TRBV5-6 and TRBJ2-4; D is unresolved. Between the trimmed V and J ends, which lost 0 bases and 6 bases, there was a span of 10 bases. In germline, CDR1 is SGHDT, CDR2 YYEEEE. This CDR3 comprises 14 residues. CDR3 sequence reads: CASSLAARINIQYF. The CDR3 bases are TGTGCCAGCAGCTTGGCCGCGAGAATAAACATTCAGTACTTC.

The chain uses TRBV5-1 and TRBJ2-1; weak D call: TRBD2 (6 bases). CDR1 and CDR2 (germline): SGHRS, YFSETQ. This CDR3 has 13 amino acids. Trimming shortened V by 2 bases and J by 7 bases, and 10 bases separated the two germline ends. CDR3 in amino acids: CASSLGGLNEQFF. The CDR3 nucleotides read TGCGCCAGCAGCTTAGGAGGGTTAAATGAGCAGTTCTTC.

With respect to this clonotype: One junction end does not reproduce the germline sequence, and a read error may be involved. The chain joins TRBV18 to TRBJ1-1; 7 nucleotides match TRBD1. There are 14 residues in the CDR3. Germline lookup yields CDR1 KGHSH and CDR2 LQKENI. The CDR3 DNA reads TGTGCCAGCTCCGCACAGGGGTTGAACGCTGAAGCTTTCTTT. It specifies CASSAQGLNAEAFF.